This TCR beta chain was sequenced for a study of metastatic and nonmetastatic thyroid tumors. Study information: Repertoires from blood and tumor or nodule tissue of malignant and benign thyroid patients were compared.

Ahead of thyroid surgery, no patient had received treatment of any kind. This clone was recorded a few times. This CDR3 region has 14 residues. Germline values: CDR1 MDHEN, CDR2 SYDVKM. Trimming removed 6 bases from V and 6 bases from J, with 18 bases in between. TCRdb called clones again from the PCR reads with MiXCR. Counted here are 30,000 to 35,000 clones, approximately 19% occurring once; the ten biggest clones make up 6.9%. The specimen was blood. The chain links TRBV28 to TRBJ2-7; possibly TRBD1 or TRBD2 for D (5 bases each). The sequence came from a female donor with papillary thyroid cancer or a benign thyroid nodule (not recorded which). Some clones in this sample may be carry-over from other donors' samples. CDR3 sequence reads: CASSFVSSGTEQYF. CDR3 DNA: TGTGCCAGCAGCTTCGTAAGCTCCGGGACCGAGCAGTACTTC.